Each of the 5 T cell receptor beta chains below was sequenced from the same sample in a study of cytotoxic CD8 clonotypes in ibrutinib-treated CLL. Assay: immunoSEQ multiplex PCR; the TCRdb copy retains only in-frame clones and omits some. Of 270,000 or so clones listed, 76% are singletons. The sample was PBMCs, taken at disease progression, from a patient treated with ibrutinib. The receptors stem from a human donor with chronic lymphocytic leukemia.

The V gene is TRBV6-5, the J gene TRBJ2-4; D is uncertain. Germline values: CDR1 MNHEY, CDR2 SVGAGI. Trimming took 0 bases from V and 3 from J, leaving 9 bases between them. The CDR3 totals 15 residues. The CDR3 here is CASSYSRKVKNIQYF. CDR3 in DNA: TGTGCCAGCAGTTACTCGAGGAAGGTCAAAAACATTCAGTACTTC.

This rearrangement joins TRBV9 to TRBJ1-4; D perhaps matches TRBD1 (5 bases). The CDR3 runs to 15 residues. Germline values: CDR1 SGDLS, CDR2 YYNGEE. The germline V and J ends were trimmed by 3 bases and 0 bases, with 9 bases remaining between them. The CDR3 protein is CASSGGGTTNEKLFF. As DNA, the CDR3 is TGTGCCAGCAGCGGCGGGGGGACAACTAATGAAAAACTGTTTTTT.

This clone was seen a few times. The V gene is TRBV6-5, the J gene TRBJ2-7; D gene uncertain. Germline CDR1 MNHEY, CDR2 SVGAGI. Between the trimmed V and J ends, which lost 0 bases and 3 bases, there was a span of 6 bases. This CDR3 comprises 13 residues. For the CDR3, the DNA is TGTGCCAGCAGTTACTCGGCGGACTACGAGCAGTACTTC. The encoded protein is CASSYSADYEQYF.

The J gene is TRBJ1-2, the V gene TRBV18, with D maybe TRBD1 (5 bases). The CDR3 is 15 amino acids. Germline V gene data show CDR1 as KGHSH and CDR2 as LQKENI. V was pared by 2 bases and J by 2 bases, with 12 bases between. CDR3 region: CASSPSTQVNYGYTF. The CDR3 bases are TGTGCCAGCTCACCATCTACACAGGTCAACTATGGCTACACCTTC.

The gene calls are TRBV6-1 and TRBJ2-2; 8 bases are a match to TRBD1. Germline CDR1 MNHNS, CDR2 SASEGT. V trimming: 4 bases; J trimming: 6 bases; junction bases outside the gene matches: 7. The CDR3 spans 15 residues. CDR3 sequence reads: CASSVRTGLAGELFF. DNA for the CDR3: TGTGCCAGCAGTGTAAGGACAGGGTTGGCCGGGGAGCTGTTTTTT.